This record concerns one TCR beta chain sequence. The sample belongs to a study of blood T cell repertoires in COVID-19. Study in general: Samples of COVID-19 (acute and convalescent) were obtained from the United States, Italy and Spain. T cells, B-cell-depleted T cells, or PBMCs supplied cDNA or gDNA.

J lost 2 bases, V lost 6 bases, and 0 bases had no gene match. CDR1 and CDR2 from the germline V gene are SNHLY and FYNNEI. The CDR3 runs to 12 residues. As originally analysed: Amplification with reference gene primers provided the estimates of nucleated cell counts. This table comes from immunoSEQ multiplex PCR, and its TCRdb copy is limited to in-frame clones, with some not included. For V, J and clone size, that table is used; D and trimming come from the DNA. This sample has 140,000 or so clones; roughly 90% occur once, and the top ten carry about 1.6%. The rearrangement joins TRBV2 to TRBJ2-5; 7 bases are shared with TRBD1. Sequenced: peripheral blood. This TCR was sampled from a human donor in a cohort sampled during active COVID-19. The CDR3 loop is CASRTGQETQYF. The CDR3 nucleotides are TGTGCCAGCAGGACAGGGCAAGAGACCCAGTACTTC. Drawing the rest from reference TRBV2 and TRBJ2-5, the complete variable domain is EPEVTQTPSHQVTQMGQEVILRCVPISNHLYFYWYRQILGQKVEFLVSFYNNEISEKSEIFDDQFSVERPDGSNFTLKIRSTKLEDSAMYFCASRTGQETQYFGPGTRLLVL.